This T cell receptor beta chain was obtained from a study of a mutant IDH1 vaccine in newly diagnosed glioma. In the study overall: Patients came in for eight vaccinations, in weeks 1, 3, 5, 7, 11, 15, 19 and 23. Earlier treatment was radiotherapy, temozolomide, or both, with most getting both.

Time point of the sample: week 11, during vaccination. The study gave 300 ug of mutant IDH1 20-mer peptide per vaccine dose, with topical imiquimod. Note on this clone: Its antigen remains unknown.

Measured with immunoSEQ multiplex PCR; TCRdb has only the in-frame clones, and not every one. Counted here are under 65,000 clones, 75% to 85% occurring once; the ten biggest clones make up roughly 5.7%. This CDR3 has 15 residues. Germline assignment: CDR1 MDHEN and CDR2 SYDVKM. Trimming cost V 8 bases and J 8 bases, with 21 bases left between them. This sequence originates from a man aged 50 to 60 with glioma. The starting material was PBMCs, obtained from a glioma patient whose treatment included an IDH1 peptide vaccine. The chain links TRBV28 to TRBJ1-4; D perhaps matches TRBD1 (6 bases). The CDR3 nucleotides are TGTGCCAGCGGAGTACCGACAGGTCTAGGAGAAAAACTGTTTTTT. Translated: CASGVPTGLGEKLFF. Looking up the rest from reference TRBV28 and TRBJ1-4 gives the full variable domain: DVKVTQSSRYLVKRTGEKVFLECVQDMDHENMFWYRQDPGLGLRLIYFSYDVKMKEKGDIPEGYSVSREKKERFSLILESASTNQTSMYLCASGVPTGLGEKLFFGSGTQLSVL.